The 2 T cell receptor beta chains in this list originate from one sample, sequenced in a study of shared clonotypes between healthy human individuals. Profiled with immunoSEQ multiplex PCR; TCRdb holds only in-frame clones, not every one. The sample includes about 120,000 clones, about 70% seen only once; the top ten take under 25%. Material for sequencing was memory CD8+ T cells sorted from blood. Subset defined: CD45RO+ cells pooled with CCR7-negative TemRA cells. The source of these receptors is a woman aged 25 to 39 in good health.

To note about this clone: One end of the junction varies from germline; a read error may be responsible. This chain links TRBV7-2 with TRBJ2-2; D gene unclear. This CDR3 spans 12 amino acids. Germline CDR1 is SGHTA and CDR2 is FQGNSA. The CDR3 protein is CAGSPYIGELFF. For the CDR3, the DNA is TGTGCCGGCAGCCCCTACATCGGGGAGCTGTTTTTT.

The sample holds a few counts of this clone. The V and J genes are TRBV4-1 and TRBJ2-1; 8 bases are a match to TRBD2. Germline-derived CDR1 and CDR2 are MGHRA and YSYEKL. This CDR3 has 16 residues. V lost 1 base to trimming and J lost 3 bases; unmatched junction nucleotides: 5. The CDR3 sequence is CASSQVPGGRYNEQFF. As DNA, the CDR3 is TGCGCCAGCAGCCAAGTCCCGGGAGGGCGCTACAATGAGCAGTTCTTC.